A selection of T cell receptor beta chains follows, all from one sample in a study of OX40 agonist ivuxolimab in advanced cancers. The data were produced by immunoSEQ multiplex PCR, yet TCRdb's version contains in-frame clones alone and is incomplete. The sample has fewer than 50,000 clones, 91% seen once; the top ten hold under 30%. The sequences come from CD4+ or CD8+ T cells sorted from blood, collected in a trial of the OX40 agonist ivuxolimab. The source is an adult with an advanced solid tumor such as melanoma, head and neck, liver or kidney cancer. Each CDR3 is given with its conserved first and last residue. D genes are given only for firm matches. Size is omitted from some rows. Given values are once, few, many or a class for expanded clones.

v_gene: TRBV13
j_gene: TRBJ2-3
abundance: NA
len: 14
d_gene: NA
CDR3aa: CASSMGRSTDTQYF
CDR3nt: TGTGCCAGCTCAATGGGACGTTCCACAGATACGCAGTATTTT

v_gene: TRBV7-9
j_gene: TRBJ1-2
abundance: NA
len: 14
d_gene: TRBD1
CDR3aa: CASSPPGGARGYTF
CDR3nt: TGTGCCAGCAGCCCTCCAGGGGGGGCTCGAGGCTACACCTTC

v_gene: TRBV9
j_gene: TRBJ1-1
abundance: NA
len: 12
d_gene: NA
CDR3aa: CASSGSNTEAFF
CDR3nt: TGTGCCAGCAGCGGCTCTAACACTGAAGCTTTCTTT

v_gene: TRBV4-2
j_gene: TRBJ2-7
abundance: few
len: 13
d_gene: NA
CDR3aa: CASSQDAGYEQYF
CDR3nt: TGTGCCAGCAGCCAAGACGCGGGCTACGAGCAGTACTTC

v_gene: TRBV27
j_gene: TRBJ1-2
abundance: NA
len: 10
d_gene: NA
CDR3aa: CASSLKGYTF
CDR3nt: TGTGCCAGCAGTTTGAAGGGCTACACCTTC

v_gene: TRBV2
j_gene: TRBJ2-1
abundance: NA
len: 11
d_gene: NA
CDR3aa: CASSDSSEQFF
CDR3nt: TGTGCCAGCAGTGACTCGAGTGAGCAGTTCTTC

v_gene: TRBV9
j_gene: TRBJ2-3
abundance: NA
len: 15
d_gene: NA
CDR3aa: CASSVVREGTDTQYF
CDR3nt: TGTGCCAGCAGCGTAGTCAGGGAAGGAACAGATACGCAGTATTTT

v_gene: TRBV9
j_gene: TRBJ2-2
abundance: NA
len: 15
d_gene: TRBD1
CDR3aa: CASTFRDRGTGELFF
CDR3nt: TGTGCCAGCACCTTCCGCGACAGGGGGACCGGGGAGCTGTTTTTT

v_gene: TRBV11-1
j_gene: TRBJ2-5
abundance: NA
len: 15
d_gene: NA
CDR3aa: CASSTPGANSETQYF
CDR3nt: TGTGCCAGTAGCACGCCAGGGGCTAATTCGGAGACCCAGTACTTC

v_gene: TRBV7-9
j_gene: TRBJ2-1
abundance: NA
len: 12
d_gene: NA
CDR3aa: CASGLGYNEQFF
CDR3nt: TGTGCCAGCGGATTGGGATACAATGAGCAGTTCTTC

v_gene: TRBV27
j_gene: TRBJ1-1
abundance: NA
len: 13
d_gene: NA
CDR3aa: CASSLAGANEAFF
CDR3nt: TGTGCCAGCAGTTTGGCAGGGGCGAATGAAGCTTTCTTT

v_gene: TRBV11-2
j_gene: TRBJ2-2
abundance: NA
len: 19
d_gene: TRBD1
CDR3aa: CASSPSGDRASVSTGELFF
CDR3nt: TGTGCCAGCAGTCCTAGTGGGGACAGGGCCTCAGTTTCGACCGGGGAGCTGTTTTTT

v_gene: TRBV5-1
j_gene: TRBJ2-1
abundance: NA
len: 15
d_gene: TRBD2
CDR3aa: CASSGRTSLIDEQFF
CDR3nt: TGCGCCAGCAGCGGGCGGACTAGCCTGATTGATGAGCAGTTCTTC

v_gene: TRBV19
j_gene: TRBJ2-7
abundance: NA
len: 11
d_gene: NA
CDR3aa: CASSTNYEQYF
CDR3nt: TGTGCCAGTAGTACCAACTACGAGCAGTACTTC

v_gene: TRBV5-4
j_gene: TRBJ1-2
abundance: NA
len: 16
d_gene: TRBD1
CDR3aa: CASTEAGTEINYGYTF
CDR3nt: TGTGCCAGCACAGAGGCCGGGACAGAGATTAACTATGGCTACACCTTC

v_gene: TRBV6-5
j_gene: TRBJ1-2
abundance: NA
len: 15
d_gene: TRBD1
CDR3aa: CASSYSTGVDYGYTF
CDR3nt: TGTGCCAGCAGTTACTCGACAGGGGTAGACTATGGCTACACCTTC

v_gene: TRBV9
j_gene: TRBJ2-1
abundance: NA
len: 15
d_gene: TRBD2
CDR3aa: CASSGWTSGYNEQFF
CDR3nt: TGTGCCAGCAGCGGATGGACTAGCGGCTACAATGAGCAGTTCTTC

v_gene: TRBV28
j_gene: TRBJ2-7
abundance: NA
len: 11
d_gene: TRBD1
CDR3aa: CASSLKDRVNF
CDR3nt: TGTGCCAGCAGCCTCAAGGACAGGGTTAACTTC

v_gene: TRBV6-5
j_gene: TRBJ1-1
abundance: NA
len: 15
d_gene: NA
CDR3aa: CASRPGGSLNTEAFF
CDR3nt: TGTGCCAGCAGACCAGGTGGCAGCCTGAACACTGAAGCTTTCTTT

v_gene: TRBV7-8
j_gene: TRBJ2-5
abundance: NA
len: 14
d_gene: NA
CDR3aa: CASSPYKPVETQYF
CDR3nt: TGTGCCAGCAGCCCATATAAACCGGTCGAGACCCAGTACTTC

v_gene: TRBV29-1
j_gene: TRBJ2-1
abundance: few
len: 12
d_gene: NA
CDR3aa: CSVEVRDNEQFF
CDR3nt: TGCAGCGTTGAAGTCCGAGACAATGAGCAGTTCTTC

v_gene: TRBV4-1
j_gene: TRBJ2-5
abundance: NA
len: 17
d_gene: NA
CDR3aa: CASSQVKTTGSQETQYF
CDR3nt: TGCGCCAGCAGCCAAGTTAAGACTACAGGTAGCCAAGAGACCCAGTACTTC

v_gene: TRBV11-3
j_gene: TRBJ2-7
abundance: NA
len: 15
d_gene: NA
CDR3aa: CASSPGLFVRYEQYF
CDR3nt: TGTGCCAGCAGCCCCGGACTTTTTGTACGCTACGAGCAGTACTTC

v_gene: TRBV2
j_gene: TRBJ2-5
abundance: NA
len: 16
d_gene: TRBD2
CDR3aa: CASSEMWRERGETQYF
CDR3nt: TGTGCCAGCAGTGAAATGTGGCGGGAGCGAGGCGAGACCCAGTACTTC

v_gene: TRBV5-6
j_gene: TRBJ1-3
abundance: NA
len: 14
d_gene: NA
CDR3aa: CASRIQGSGNTIYF
CDR3nt: TGTGCCAGCAGGATTCAGGGGTCTGGAAACACCATATATTTT

v_gene: TRBV4-1
j_gene: TRBJ1-5
abundance: NA
len: 15
d_gene: NA
CDR3aa: CASSQEGQSSQPQHF
CDR3nt: TGCGCCAGCAGCCAAGAGGGGCAGTCAAGTCAGCCCCAGCATTTT

v_gene: TRBV27
j_gene: TRBJ1-5
abundance: NA
len: 13
d_gene: NA
CDR3aa: CASSLFSNQPQHF
CDR3nt: TGTGCCAGCAGTTTATTTAGCAATCAGCCCCAGCATTTT

v_gene: TRBV27
j_gene: TRBJ2-7
abundance: NA
len: 13
d_gene: NA
CDR3aa: CASSSGTPYEQYF
CDR3nt: TGTGCCAGCAGTTCCGGGACTCCTTACGAGCAGTACTTC

v_gene: TRBV27
j_gene: TRBJ2-1
abundance: once
len: 14
d_gene: NA
CDR3aa: CASSQYSSYNEQFF
CDR3nt: TGTGCCAGCAGTCAGTATAGCTCCTACAATGAGCAGTTCTTC

v_gene: TRBV5-4
j_gene: TRBJ2-7
abundance: NA
len: 14
d_gene: TRBD1
CDR3aa: CASSLGQGNYEQYF
CDR3nt: TGTGCCAGCAGCCTTGGACAGGGCAACTACGAGCAGTACTTC

v_gene: TRBV19
j_gene: TRBJ1-5
abundance: NA
len: 20
d_gene: NA
CDR3aa: CASSIASHRAASYSNQPQHF
CDR3nt: TGTGCCAGTAGTATTGCCTCTCACAGGGCGGCATCTTATAGCAATCAGCCCCAGCATTTT

v_gene: TRBV5-4
j_gene: TRBJ2-7
abundance: NA
len: 15
d_gene: TRBD2
CDR3aa: CASSFATGGTYEQYF
CDR3nt: TGTGCCAGCAGCTTCGCAACGGGAGGGACCTACGAGCAGTACTTC

v_gene: TRBV9
j_gene: TRBJ2-3
abundance: NA
len: 16
d_gene: NA
CDR3aa: CASSRESGGFADTQYF
CDR3nt: TGTGCCAGCAGCCGCGAGTCCGGGGGCTTCGCAGATACGCAGTATTTT

v_gene: TRBV27
j_gene: TRBJ1-2
abundance: NA
len: 15
d_gene: NA
CDR3aa: CASSLSLRATGGYTF
CDR3nt: TGTGCCAGCAGTTTATCTCTCAGGGCGACCGGTGGCTACACCTTC

v_gene: TRBV30
j_gene: TRBJ2-3
abundance: NA
len: 14
d_gene: NA
CDR3aa: CAWSEDESPDTQYF
CDR3nt: TGTGCCTGGAGTGAGGACGAGTCCCCAGATACGCAGTATTTT

v_gene: TRBV27
j_gene: TRBJ1-5
abundance: NA
len: 15
d_gene: NA
CDR3aa: CASSSRGDPGQPQHF
CDR3nt: TGTGCCAGCAGTTCGCGGGGGGATCCCGGTCAGCCCCAGCATTTT

v_gene: TRBV27
j_gene: TRBJ2-7
abundance: NA
len: 15
d_gene: NA
CDR3aa: CASSLFVDTSYEQYF
CDR3nt: TGTGCCAGCAGTTTGTTCGTGGACACGTCCTACGAGCAGTACTTC

v_gene: TRBV13
j_gene: TRBJ2-3
abundance: once
len: 14
d_gene: TRBD1
CDR3aa: CASSLQGGTDTQYF
CDR3nt: TGTGCCAGCAGCTTGCAGGGGGGCACAGATACGCAGTATTTT

v_gene: TRBV2
j_gene: TRBJ2-5
abundance: NA
len: 15
d_gene: NA
CDR3aa: CASSEPVQGGETQYF
CDR3nt: TGTGCCAGCAGTGAACCGGTACAGGGAGGTGAGACCCAGTACTTC

v_gene: TRBV27
j_gene: TRBJ1-1
abundance: NA
len: 15
d_gene: TRBD1
CDR3aa: CASSYRTGGDTEAFF
CDR3nt: TGTGCCAGCAGCTATCGGACAGGGGGGGACACTGAAGCTTTCTTT

v_gene: TRBV7-9
j_gene: TRBJ2-1
abundance: NA
len: 12
d_gene: NA
CDR3aa: CASSPWGREQFF
CDR3nt: TGTGCCAGCAGCCCCTGGGGGAGAGAGCAGTTCTTC

v_gene: TRBV19
j_gene: TRBJ2-7
abundance: NA
len: 15
d_gene: TRBD1
CDR3aa: CATSGTGGKYYEQYF
CDR3nt: TGTGCCACTTCGGGGACAGGGGGCAAATACTACGAGCAGTACTTC

v_gene: TRBV4-2
j_gene: TRBJ2-3
abundance: NA
len: 14
d_gene: NA
CDR3aa: CASSPSLSADTQYF
CDR3nt: TGTGCCAGCAGCCCATCCCTGAGTGCAGATACGCAGTATTTT

v_gene: TRBV5-8
j_gene: TRBJ1-4
abundance: NA
len: 18
d_gene: NA
CDR3aa: CASSQGATTTGSNEKLFF
CDR3nt: TGCGCCAGCAGCCAAGGGGCTACGACGACCGGATCGAATGAAAAACTGTTTTTT

v_gene: TRBV14
j_gene: TRBJ1-6
abundance: NA
len: 14
d_gene: NA
CDR3aa: CASSHGNYNSPLHF
CDR3nt: TGTGCCAGCAGCCATGGGAACTATAATTCACCCCTCCACTTT

v_gene: TRBV19
j_gene: TRBJ2-3
abundance: NA
len: 15
d_gene: TRBD1
CDR3aa: CASSKQGALTDTQYF
CDR3nt: TGTGCCAGTAGTAAACAGGGGGCTTTAACAGATACGCAGTATTTT

v_gene: TRBV28
j_gene: TRBJ1-6
abundance: NA
len: 14
d_gene: TRBD1
CDR3aa: CASSITGADSPLHF
CDR3nt: TGTGCCAGCAGTATCACAGGGGCTGATTCACCCCTCCACTTT

v_gene: TRBV28
j_gene: TRBJ1-6
abundance: NA
len: 15
d_gene: TRBD1
CDR3aa: CASSLGQGYRSPLHF
CDR3nt: TGTGCCAGCAGTTTAGGACAGGGGTATCGCTCACCCCTCCACTTT

v_gene: TRBV6-1
j_gene: TRBJ1-1
abundance: NA
len: 16
d_gene: TRBD1
CDR3aa: CASSEAEGGWNTEAFF
CDR3nt: TGTGCCAGCAGTGAAGCGGAAGGGGGCTGGAACACTGAAGCTTTCTTT

v_gene: TRBV7-9
j_gene: TRBJ1-1
abundance: NA
len: 14
d_gene: NA
CDR3aa: CASSLNRGYPEAFF
CDR3nt: TGTGCCAGCAGCTTAAATAGGGGGTACCCTGAAGCTTTCTTT

v_gene: TRBV7-9
j_gene: TRBJ2-1
abundance: NA
len: 16
d_gene: TRBD2
CDR3aa: CASSLYPGPGGNEQFF
CDR3nt: TGTGCCAGCAGCTTATATCCAGGCCCGGGAGGAAATGAGCAGTTCTTC

v_gene: TRBV13
j_gene: TRBJ2-3
abundance: NA
len: 13
d_gene: NA
CDR3aa: CASSPPSTDTQYF
CDR3nt: TGTGCCAGCAGCCCCCCTAGCACAGATACGCAGTATTTT

v_gene: TRBV27
j_gene: TRBJ2-1
abundance: NA
len: 15
d_gene: NA
CDR3aa: CASSLGQGGLNEQFF
CDR3nt: TGTGCCAGCAGTTTGGGGCAGGGCGGTTTGAATGAGCAGTTCTTC

v_gene: TRBV7-9
j_gene: TRBJ1-1
abundance: NA
len: 16
d_gene: TRBD1
CDR3aa: CASSLPVTGGNTEAFF
CDR3nt: TGTGCCAGCAGCTTACCCGTTACAGGGGGAAACACTGAAGCTTTCTTT